The 12 T cell receptor beta chains below all came from one sample that was sequenced in a study of T cells of healthy individuals. TCRdb reprocessed the 5' RACE reads via MiXCR and lists one record per CDR3 protein. The top ten hold around 15% of the sample, which has about 53,000 distinct CDR3 sequences, about 15% seen once. Every receptor here comes from a human donor in good health.

This clonotype was observed at least ten times. The rearrangement links TRBV20-1 to TRBJ2-7; 15 nucleotides match TRBD2. CDR3 size: 14 residues. Germline CDR1 and CDR2: DFQATT and SNEGSKA (reference sequence). V was pared by 4 bases and J by 5 bases, with 3 bases of the junction left unmatched. This chain's CDR3 is CSAMGTSGRNEQYF. CDR3 bases: TGCAGTGCTATGGGGACTAGCGGGAGGAACGAGCAGTACTTC.

Many counts were recorded for this clonotype. J is TRBJ2-5 and V is TRBV12-3 or TRBV12-4; tentatively, D is TRBD2 (5 bases). V was pared by 6 bases and J by 5 bases, with 16 bases between. The CDR3 runs 14 residues. The CDR3 here is CASSQTWSGETQYF. CDR3 DNA: TGTGCCAGCAGCCAGACCTGGTCGGGGGAGACCCAGTACTTC.

This clonotype has more than one count but fewer than ten. This CDR3 is CASSTGTASQETQYF. The CDR3 nucleotides read TGTGCCAGCAGCACCGGGACCGCGAGCCAAGAGACCCAGTACTTC. The V gene is TRBV6-6, the J gene TRBJ2-5; the D call may be TRBD1 or TRBD2 (5 bases each). Trimming removed 6 bases from V and 1 base from J, with 15 bases in between. The CDR3 totals 15 residues. The germline gives CDR1 MNHNY, CDR2 SVGAGI (reference sequence).

The V call is TRBV7-2, the J call TRBJ2-3; D remains unclear. CDR1 and CDR2 from the germline V gene are SGHTA and FQGNSA. The CDR3 length is 14 residues. V dropped 1 base and J dropped 4 bases, with 9 bases sitting between them. CDR3 bases: TGTGCCAGCAGCTTAGAGCAGGCATCAGATACGCAGTATTTT. This encodes CASSLEQASDTQYF.

This clonotype was picked up a small number of times. The chain links TRBV5-1 to TRBJ2-7; D is unresolved. Trimming stripped 5 bases from V and 2 bases from J, with 14 bases between. In germline, CDR1 is SGHRS, CDR2 YFSETQ. CDR3 length: 14 amino acids. The CDR3 is CASSWNPGPYEQYF. In nucleotides, the CDR3 is TGCGCCAGCAGTTGGAATCCAGGTCCCTACGAGCAGTACTTC.

This clonotype came up many times. The rearrangement links TRBV5-6 to TRBJ1-2; no definite D call. Trimming removed 3 bases from V and 4 bases from J, with 13 bases in between. Germline V gene lookup returns CDR1 SGHDT and CDR2 YYEEEE. The CDR3 is 14 amino acids. CDR3 DNA sequence: TGTGCCAGCAGCTCGGAGGGCATTCCCTATGGCTACACCTTC. Encoded protein: CASSSEGIPYGYTF.

This clonotype was observed a few times. One end of the junction does not line up with germline, which may come from a read error. The chain couples TRBV7-9 to TRBJ2-6; 7 nucleotides match TRBD2. The CDR3 is 13 amino acids. Germline V gives CDR1 SEHNR, CDR2 FQNEAQ (reference sequence). CDR3 region: CPGRVSGANVLTF. CDR3 bases: TGCCCTGGGAGGGTTTCTGGGGCCAACGTCCTGACTTTC.

V gene TRBV2 combines with J gene TRBJ2-3, with TRBD2 matching 7 bases. Germline CDR1 reads SNHLY; CDR2 reads FYNNEI. This CDR3 comprises 14 residues. With 5 bases clipped from V and 3 bases from J, the junction kept 5 bases outside the gene matches. CDR3 DNA sequence: TGTGCCAGCAGTCGTGGACTAGAGACAGATACGCAGTATTTT. Protein sequence: CASSRGLETDTQYF.

This clonotype was seen many times. V gene TRBV5-8 combines with J gene TRBJ2-7; 7 bases are a match to TRBD1. CDR3 size: 16 residues. The germline CDR1 and CDR2 sequences are SGHTS and YDEGEE. Unmatched junction bases numbered 12, after V lost 4 bases and J lost 2 bases. CDR3 coding DNA: TGTGCCAGCAGCCGCACCTACGGGACAGAAGCCTACGAGCAGTACTTC. This gives the protein CASSRTYGTEAYEQYF.

This clonotype was found many times. This chain joins TRBV2 and TRBJ2-1, with TRBD2 identical over 9 bases. CDR3 length equals 15 residues. J gave up 2 bases and V 5 bases, and 4 bases lay outside the gene matches. The germline CDR1 and CDR2 sequences are SNHLY and FYNNEI. CDR3 sequence (DNA): TGTGCCAGCAGTAAGACTAGCGGAACCTACAATGAGCAGTTCTTC. This codes for CASSKTSGTYNEQFF. Looking up the rest from reference TRBV2 and TRBJ2-1 gives the full variable domain: EPEVTQTPSHQVTQMGQEVILRCVPISNHLYFYWYRQILGQKVEFLVSFYNNEISEKSEIFDDQFSVERPDGSNFTLKIRSTKLEDSAMYFCASSKTSGTYNEQFFGPGTRLTVL.

The chain has TRBV29-1 and TRBJ2-7; D remains unclear. CDR1 and CDR2 (germline): SQVTM, ANQGSEA. CDR3 length: 13 amino acids. V shed 5 bases and J shed 4 bases, with 15 bases lying between them. CDR3 nucleotide sequence: TGCAGCGTTATACCGGGCCAACGATACGAGCAGTACTTC. This gives the protein CSVIPGQRYEQYF.

The chain uses TRBV20-1 and TRBJ2-2, with D perhaps matching TRBD1 (5 bases). Germline V lookup: CDR1 DFQATT, CDR2 SNEGSKA (reference sequence). Trimming pared 6 bases from V and 0 bases from J, leaving 11 bases between. The CDR3 spans 14 residues. CDR3 region: CSARPGTNTGELFF. CDR3 nucleotides: TGCAGTGCCCGTCCAGGGACGAACACCGGGGAGCTGTTTTTT.